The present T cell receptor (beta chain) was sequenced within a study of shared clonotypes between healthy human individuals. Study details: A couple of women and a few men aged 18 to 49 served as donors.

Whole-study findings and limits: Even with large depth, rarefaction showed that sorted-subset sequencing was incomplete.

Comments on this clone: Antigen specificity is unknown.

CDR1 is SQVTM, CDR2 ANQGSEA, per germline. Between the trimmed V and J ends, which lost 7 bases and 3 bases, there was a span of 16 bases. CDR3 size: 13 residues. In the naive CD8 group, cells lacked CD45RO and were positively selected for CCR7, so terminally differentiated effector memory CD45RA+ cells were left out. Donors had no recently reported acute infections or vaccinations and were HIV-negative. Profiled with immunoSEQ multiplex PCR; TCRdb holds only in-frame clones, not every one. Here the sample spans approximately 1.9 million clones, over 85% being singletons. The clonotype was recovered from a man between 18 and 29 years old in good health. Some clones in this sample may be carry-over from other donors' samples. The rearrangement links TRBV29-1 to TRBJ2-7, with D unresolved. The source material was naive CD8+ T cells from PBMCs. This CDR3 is CSASTALYYEQYF. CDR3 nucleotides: TGCAGCGCCAGTACAGCGCTCTACTACGAGCAGTACTTC.